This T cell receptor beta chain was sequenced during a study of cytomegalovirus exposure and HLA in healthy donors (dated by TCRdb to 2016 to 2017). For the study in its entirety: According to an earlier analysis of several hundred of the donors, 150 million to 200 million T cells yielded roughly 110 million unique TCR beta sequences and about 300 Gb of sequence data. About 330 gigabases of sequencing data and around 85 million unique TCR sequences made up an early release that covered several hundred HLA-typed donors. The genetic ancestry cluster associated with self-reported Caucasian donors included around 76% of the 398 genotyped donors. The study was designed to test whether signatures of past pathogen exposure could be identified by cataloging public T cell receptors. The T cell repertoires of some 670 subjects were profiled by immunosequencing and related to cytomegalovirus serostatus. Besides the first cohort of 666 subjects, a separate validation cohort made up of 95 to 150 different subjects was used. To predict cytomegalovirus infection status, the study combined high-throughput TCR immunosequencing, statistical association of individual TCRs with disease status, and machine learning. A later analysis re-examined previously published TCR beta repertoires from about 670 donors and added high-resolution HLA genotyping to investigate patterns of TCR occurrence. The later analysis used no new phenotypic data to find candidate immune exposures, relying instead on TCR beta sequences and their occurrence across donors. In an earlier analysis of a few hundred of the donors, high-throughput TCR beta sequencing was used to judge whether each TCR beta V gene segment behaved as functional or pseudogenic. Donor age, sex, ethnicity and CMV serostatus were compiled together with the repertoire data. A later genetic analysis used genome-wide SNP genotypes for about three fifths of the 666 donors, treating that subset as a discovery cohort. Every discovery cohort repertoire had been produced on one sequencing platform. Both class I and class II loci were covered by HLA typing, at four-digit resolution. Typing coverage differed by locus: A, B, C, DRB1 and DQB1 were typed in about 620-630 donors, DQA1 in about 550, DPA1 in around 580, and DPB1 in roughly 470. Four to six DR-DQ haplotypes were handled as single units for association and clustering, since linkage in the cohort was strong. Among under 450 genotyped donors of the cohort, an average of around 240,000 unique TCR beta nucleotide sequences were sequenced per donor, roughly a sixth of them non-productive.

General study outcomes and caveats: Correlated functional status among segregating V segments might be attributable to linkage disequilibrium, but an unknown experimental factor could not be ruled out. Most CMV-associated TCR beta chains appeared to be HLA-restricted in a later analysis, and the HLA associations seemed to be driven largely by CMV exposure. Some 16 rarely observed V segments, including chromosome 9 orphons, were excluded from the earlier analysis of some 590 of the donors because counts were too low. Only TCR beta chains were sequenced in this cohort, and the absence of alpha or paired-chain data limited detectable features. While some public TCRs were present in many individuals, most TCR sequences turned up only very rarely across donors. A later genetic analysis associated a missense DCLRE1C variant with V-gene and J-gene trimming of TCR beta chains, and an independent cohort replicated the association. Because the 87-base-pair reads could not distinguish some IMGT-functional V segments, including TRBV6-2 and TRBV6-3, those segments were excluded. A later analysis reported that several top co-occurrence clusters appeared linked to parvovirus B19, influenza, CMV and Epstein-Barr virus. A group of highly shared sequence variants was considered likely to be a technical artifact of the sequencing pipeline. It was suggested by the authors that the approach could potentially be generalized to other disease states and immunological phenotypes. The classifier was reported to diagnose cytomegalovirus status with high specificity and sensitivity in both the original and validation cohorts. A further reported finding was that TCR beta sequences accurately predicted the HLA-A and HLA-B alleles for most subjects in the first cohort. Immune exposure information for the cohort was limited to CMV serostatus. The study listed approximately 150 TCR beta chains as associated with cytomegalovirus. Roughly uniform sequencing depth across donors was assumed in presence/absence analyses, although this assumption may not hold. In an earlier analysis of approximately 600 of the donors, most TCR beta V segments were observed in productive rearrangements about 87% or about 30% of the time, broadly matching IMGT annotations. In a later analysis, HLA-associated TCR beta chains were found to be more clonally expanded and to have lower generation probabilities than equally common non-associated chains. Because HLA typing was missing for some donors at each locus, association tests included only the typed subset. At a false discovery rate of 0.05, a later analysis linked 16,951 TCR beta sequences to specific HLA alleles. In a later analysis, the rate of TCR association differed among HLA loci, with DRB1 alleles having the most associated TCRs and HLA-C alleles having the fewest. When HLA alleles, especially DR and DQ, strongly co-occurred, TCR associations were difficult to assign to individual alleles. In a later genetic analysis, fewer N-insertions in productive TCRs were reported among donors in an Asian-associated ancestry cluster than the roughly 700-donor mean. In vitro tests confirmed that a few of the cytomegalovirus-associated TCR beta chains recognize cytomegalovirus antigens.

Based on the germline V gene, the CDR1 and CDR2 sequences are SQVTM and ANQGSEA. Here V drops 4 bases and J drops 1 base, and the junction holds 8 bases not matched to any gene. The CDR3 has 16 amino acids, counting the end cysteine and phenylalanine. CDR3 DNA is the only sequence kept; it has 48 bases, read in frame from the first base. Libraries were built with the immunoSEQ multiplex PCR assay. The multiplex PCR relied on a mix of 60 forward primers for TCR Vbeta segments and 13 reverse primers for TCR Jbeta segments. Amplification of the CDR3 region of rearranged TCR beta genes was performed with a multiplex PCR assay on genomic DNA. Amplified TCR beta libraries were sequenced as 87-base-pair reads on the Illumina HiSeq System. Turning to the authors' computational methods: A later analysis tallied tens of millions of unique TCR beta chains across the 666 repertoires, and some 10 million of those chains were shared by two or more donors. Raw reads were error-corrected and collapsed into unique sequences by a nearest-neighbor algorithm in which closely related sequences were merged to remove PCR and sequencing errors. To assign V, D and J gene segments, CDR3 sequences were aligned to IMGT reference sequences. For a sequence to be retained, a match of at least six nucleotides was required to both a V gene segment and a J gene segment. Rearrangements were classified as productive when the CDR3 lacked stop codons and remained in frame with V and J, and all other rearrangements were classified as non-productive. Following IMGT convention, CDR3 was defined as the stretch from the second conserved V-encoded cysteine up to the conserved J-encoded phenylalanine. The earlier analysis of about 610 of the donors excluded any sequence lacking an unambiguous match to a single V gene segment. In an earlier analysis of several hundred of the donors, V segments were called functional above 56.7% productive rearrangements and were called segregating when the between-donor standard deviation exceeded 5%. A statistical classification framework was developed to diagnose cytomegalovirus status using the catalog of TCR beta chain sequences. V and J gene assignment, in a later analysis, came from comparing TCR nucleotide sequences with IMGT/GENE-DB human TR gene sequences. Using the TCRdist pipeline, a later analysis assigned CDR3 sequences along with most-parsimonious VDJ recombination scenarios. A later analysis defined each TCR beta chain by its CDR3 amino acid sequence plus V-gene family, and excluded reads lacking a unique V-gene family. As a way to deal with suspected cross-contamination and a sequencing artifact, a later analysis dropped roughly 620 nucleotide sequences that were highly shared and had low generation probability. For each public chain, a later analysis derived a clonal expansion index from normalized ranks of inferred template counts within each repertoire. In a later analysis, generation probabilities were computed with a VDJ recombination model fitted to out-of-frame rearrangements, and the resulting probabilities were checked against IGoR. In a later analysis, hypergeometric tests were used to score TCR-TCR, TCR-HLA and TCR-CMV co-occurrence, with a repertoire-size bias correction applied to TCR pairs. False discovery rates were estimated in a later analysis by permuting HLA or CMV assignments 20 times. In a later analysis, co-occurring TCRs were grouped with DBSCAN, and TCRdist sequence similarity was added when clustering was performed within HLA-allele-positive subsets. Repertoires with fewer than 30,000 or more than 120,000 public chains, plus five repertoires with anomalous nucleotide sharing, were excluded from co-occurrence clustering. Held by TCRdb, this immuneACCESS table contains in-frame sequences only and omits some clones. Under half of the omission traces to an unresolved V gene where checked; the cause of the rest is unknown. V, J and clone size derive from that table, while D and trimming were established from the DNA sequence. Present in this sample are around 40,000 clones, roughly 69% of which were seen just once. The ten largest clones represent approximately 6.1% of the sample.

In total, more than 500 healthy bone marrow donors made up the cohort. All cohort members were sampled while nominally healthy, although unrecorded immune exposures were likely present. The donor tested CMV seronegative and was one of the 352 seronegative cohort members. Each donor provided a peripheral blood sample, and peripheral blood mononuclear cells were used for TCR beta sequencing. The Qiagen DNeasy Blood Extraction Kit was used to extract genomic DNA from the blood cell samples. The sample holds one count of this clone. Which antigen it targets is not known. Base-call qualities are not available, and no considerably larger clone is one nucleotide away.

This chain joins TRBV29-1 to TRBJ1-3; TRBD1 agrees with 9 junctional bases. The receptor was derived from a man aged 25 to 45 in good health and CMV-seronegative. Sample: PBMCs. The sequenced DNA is TGCAGCGTTGGGGGACTTGACAGGGGGTCTGGAAACACCATATATTTT. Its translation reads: CSVGGLDRGSGNTIYF. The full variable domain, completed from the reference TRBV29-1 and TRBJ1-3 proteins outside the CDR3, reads SAVISQKPSRDICQRGTSLTIQCQVDSQVTMMFWYRQQPGQSLTLIATANQGSEATYESGFVIDKFPISRPNLTFSTLTVSNMSPEDSSIYLCSVGGLDRGSGNTIYFGEGSWLTVV.